The 13 T cell receptor beta chains below were found in one sample sequenced in a study of beta chain features in type 1 diabetes. The study, taken as a whole, reports: All four CD4+ subsets from Type 1 diabetes patients carried moderately but significantly shorter TCRB CDR3s.

Of the isolated RNA, all was reverse transcribed, and so the sequenced material was expressed TCRB transcripts. The repertoire was sequenced with immunoSEQ multiplex PCR; TCRdb's copy has only in-frame clones and lacks some. The data show around 710,000 clones, about an eighth seen once. The antigens for these receptors are not known. The source material was naive CD4+ T cells from blood. These receptors were obtained from a man aged 25-45 years with type 1 diabetes.

CDR3 amino acids: CASSYTTGVNTEAFF. In DNA form, the CDR3 reads TGCGCCAGCAGCTACACGACAGGGGTGAACACTGAAGCTTTCTTT. The V and J genes are TRBV5-1 and TRBJ1-1, with TRBD1 matching over 8 bases. This CDR3 is built from 15 residues. The V gene end was trimmed by 3 bases and the J gene end by 0 bases; junction bases not matched to a gene: 4. The germline gives CDR1 SGHRS, CDR2 YFSETQ.

This clone has just a few counts. This chain joins TRBV5-5 and TRBJ2-5, with 8 bases aligning to TRBD1. Germline-derived CDR1 and CDR2 are SGHKS and YYEKEE (reference sequence). CDR3 length equals 14 residues. Losses at the gene ends were 4 bases for V and 2 bases for J; bases not matched to a gene: 4. For the CDR3, the DNA is TGTGCCAGCAGCATCGGACAGGGTCAAGAGACCCAGTACTTC. Its translation is CASSIGQGQETQYF.

V is TRBV9 and J is TRBJ2-1; maybe TRBD1 (6 bases). This CDR3 region has 16 residues. Germline lookup yields CDR1 SGDLS and CDR2 YYNGEE. Trimming stripped 3 bases from V and 0 bases from J, with 13 bases between. The CDR3 DNA reads as TGTGCCAGCAGCGGGACAGTTTGGAGCTCCTACAATGAGCAGTTCTTC. This codes for CASSGTVWSSYNEQFF.

This clone was counted only a few times. The V gene is TRBV7-2, the J gene TRBJ2-7; D gene unclear. In germline, CDR1 is SGHTA, CDR2 FQGNSA. This CDR3 comprises 13 residues. With 0 bases removed from V and 4 bases from J, the gap between germline ends came to 7 bases. The CDR3 protein is CASSLAKQYEQYF. For the CDR3, the DNA is TGTGCCAGCAGCTTAGCGAAGCAGTACGAGCAGTACTTC.

This clone was counted a few times. The rearrangement joins TRBV6-5 to TRBJ1-2; possible D gene TRBD1, 5 bases. The CDR3 covers 14 residues. The ends were cut back, 6 bases at V and 5 bases at J, with 16 bases in the middle. Looked up from germline, CDR1 is MNHEY and CDR2 is SVGAGI. The CDR3 is CASREDRTRYGYTF. The CDR3 DNA reads as TGTGCCAGCAGAGAAGACAGAACTCGTTATGGCTACACCTTC.

This clone showed up just a few times. The V gene is TRBV7-3, the J gene TRBJ2-5; the D call may be TRBD1 or TRBD2 (6 bases each). The length of the CDR3 is 15 residues. Germline V gives CDR1 SGHTA, CDR2 FQGTGA. The V end was cut by 5 bases, the J end by 5 bases, with 18 bases between. The chain's CDR3 is CASSRGLGASETQYF. The CDR3 DNA reads as TGTGCCAGCAGCCGGGGGCTAGGGGCTAGTGAGACCCAGTACTTC.

This clone was observed a few times. This sequence joins TRBV7-2 and TRBJ2-5, with TRBD2 identical over 8 bases. Trimming at V came to 5 bases and at J to 1 base, leaving 9 bases not matched to a gene. Germline assignment: CDR1 SGHTA and CDR2 FQGNSA. The CDR3 contains 16 residues. CDR3 bases: TGTGCCAGCAGCCCCCTTGGTAGCGGGGTCCAAGAGACCCAGTACTTC. Protein sequence: CASSPLGSGVQETQYF.

The rearrangement uses TRBV6-5 and TRBJ1-5; D call uncertain. V was cut by 0 bases and J by 7 bases, with 13 bases left in between. CDR1 is MNHEY and CDR2 is SVGAGI in the germline V gene. This CDR3 region has 15 residues. The CDR3 loop is CASSYSGESGQPQHF. CDR3 nucleotides: TGTGCCAGCAGTTACTCTGGCGAATCGGGGCAGCCCCAGCATTTT.

V usage is TRBV7-2 and J usage is TRBJ1-1; 12 bases fit TRBD1. The ends lost 3 bases at V and 10 bases at J; junction bases unmatched: 6. CDR1 is SGHTA, CDR2 FQGNSA, per germline. The CDR3 runs to 14 residues. The CDR3 reads CASSLGTGGEGAFF. The CDR3 bases are TGTGCCAGCAGCTTGGGGACAGGGGGCGAGGGAGCTTTCTTT.

This clone was observed a few times. This sequence joins TRBV28 and TRBJ2-7; 10 bases are shared with TRBD2. The CDR3 covers 15 residues. V lost 11 bases, J lost 3 bases, and 13 bases stayed unmatched. The germline V gene has CDR1 MDHEN and CDR2 SYDVKM. The CDR3 DNA reads TGTGCCGCTAGGACTAGCGGACGAAGAGTCTACGAGCAGTACTTC. This encodes CAARTSGRRVYEQYF.

A few counts support this clone. The V and J genes are TRBV30 and TRBJ2-3; the match to TRBD1 covers 7 bases. Germline lookup yields CDR1 GTSNPN and CDR2 SVGIG (reference sequence). V dropped 3 bases and J dropped 3; count of bases not matched to a gene: 3. The CDR3 has 13 residues. This CDR3 is CAWSRQGTDTQYF. Written as DNA, the CDR3 is TGTGCCTGGAGCAGACAGGGAACAGATACGCAGTATTTT.

This clone was detected a few times. The chain links TRBV29-1 to TRBJ2-3; D is possibly TRBD2 (6 bases). This CDR3 has 14 amino acids. Germline CDR1 SQVTM, CDR2 ANQGSEA. Here the CDR3 DNA reads TGCACCTTTGGGGGGTCGGGCAGCACAGATACGCAGTATTTT. As protein: CTFGGSGSTDTQYF.

The genes are TRBV15 and TRBJ2-2, with D maybe TRBD1 (5 bases). The CDR3 runs 15 residues. Germline CDR1 reads LNHNV; CDR2 reads YYDKDF (reference sequence). Trimming took off 0 bases at V and 0 bases at J, with 5 bases between the two ends. For the CDR3, the DNA is TGTGCCACCAGCAGAGACAGGGCGAACACCGGGGAGCTGTTTTTT. Encoded protein: CATSRDRANTGELFF.